The 27 T cell receptor beta chains in this list originate from one sample, sequenced in a study of shared clonotypes between healthy human individuals (dated by TCRdb to about 2020). Receptor libraries were prepared by the immunoSEQ multiplex PCR assay. TCRdb limited this immuneACCESS table to in-frame rearrangements with V and J called. A share of clones is missing; checked studies link under half to unresolved V genes, and the rest is unexplained. The sample has roughly 450,000 clones on record, 60% to 85% of them singletons. Of the sample, 10% to 15% falls within the top ten clones. Sequenced input: PBMCs. The receptors derive from a woman in her thirties or forties in good health. Some clones in this sample may be carry-over from other donors' samples.

To note about this clone: A much larger clonotype is one base distant, so this may be a read error. The rearrangement uses TRBV6-6 and TRBJ1-5; TRBD1 might be the D (5 bases). The CDR3 is 14 residues long. Germline CDR1 is MNHNY and CDR2 is SVGAGI (reference sequence). CDR3 sequence (DNA): TGTGCCAGCAGCAGGGACGGCAGCAATCAGCCCCGGCATTTT. Translating it yields CASSRDGSNQPRHF.

Details on this clone: This sample includes further DNA sequences coding for the same CDR3. The chain has TRBV4-1 and TRBJ2-2; possible D gene TRBD2, 6 bases. With 1 base removed from V and 0 bases from J, the gap between germline ends came to 9 bases. CDR1 is MGHRA and CDR2 is YSYEKL in the germline V gene. This CDR3 region has 16 residues. CDR3 DNA sequence: TGCGCCAGCAGCCAAGTCTTAGCGGCGAACACCGGGGAGCTGTTTTTT. This codes for CASSQVLAANTGELFF.

V gene TRBV7-2 combines with J gene TRBJ2-5; 8 bases map to TRBD1. The CDR3 runs to 14 residues. From germline, CDR1 is SGHTA and CDR2 FQGNSA. V dropped 5 bases and J dropped 1; count of bases not matched to a gene: 3. The CDR3 coding sequence is TGTGCCAGCAGCGCACAGGGGGTCCAAGAGACCCAGTACTTC. Protein sequence: CASSAQGVQETQYF.

The chain joins TRBV4-2 to TRBJ2-3, with D possibly matching TRBD1 (6 bases). The CDR3 runs 15 residues. Trimming stripped 2 bases from V and 2 bases from J, with 11 bases between. From germline, CDR1 is LGHNA and CDR2 YNFKEQ. For the CDR3, the DNA is TGTGCCAGCAGCCAACTTGGACAGCACACAGATACGCAGTATTTT. Translating it yields CASSQLGQHTDTQYF.

The V and J genes are TRBV2 and TRBJ2-5; D unresolved. The CDR3 runs to 11 residues. V lost 7 bases and J 5 bases, leaving 8 bases between the germline ends. Germline V gene sequence: CDR1 SNHLY, CDR2 FYNNEI. The CDR3, as DNA: TGTGCCAGCATCCGAGAGGAGACCCAGTACTTC. Protein: CASIREETQYF.

J is TRBJ2-5 and V is TRBV11-2; TRBD2 is a possible D gene (6 bases). CDR3 length equals 13 residues. The V and J ends lost 1 base and 7 bases respectively, with 10 bases between them. Germline CDR1 and CDR2: SGHAT and FQNNGV. For the CDR3, the DNA is TGTGCCAGCAGCTTAGCCCCGGAGGGGACCCAGTACTTC. It specifies CASSLAPEGTQYF. The full variable domain, in which reference TRBV11-2 and TRBJ2-5 provide the parts outside the CDR3, is EAGVAQSPRYKIIEKRQSVAFWCNPISGHATLYWYQQILGQGPKLLIQFQNNGVVDDSQLPKDRFSAERLKGVDSTLKIQPAKLEDSAVYLCASSLAPEGTQYFGPGTRLLVL.

This sequence joins TRBV7-2 and TRBJ2-1; maybe TRBD2 (5 bases). Trimming removed 1 base at V and 6 bases at J, with 16 bases between. Germline lookup yields CDR1 SGHTA and CDR2 FQGNSA. The CDR3 has 16 amino acids. CDR3 coding DNA: TGTGCCAGCAGCTTAGGAGTCGGACTCCAGCGCAATGAGCAGTTCTTC. Residues: CASSLGVGLQRNEQFF.

The rearrangement uses TRBV18 and TRBJ2-5, with unresolved D. Germline CDR1 KGHSH, CDR2 LQKENI. The CDR3 is 13 residues long. V shed 4 bases and J shed 2 bases, with 8 bases lying between them. In DNA form, the CDR3 reads TGTGCCAGCTCACGGGCAGCTCAAGAGACCCAGTACTTC. It translates to CASSRAAQETQYF.

This clone came up many times. V usage is TRBV4-3 and J usage is TRBJ2-3; D gene uncertain. The V end was cut by 0 bases, the J end by 8 bases, with 12 bases between. Looked up from germline, CDR1 is LGHNA and CDR2 is YSLEER. This CDR3 comprises 14 residues. This CDR3 reads CASSQDSSRATQYF. The CDR3 nucleotides are TGCGCCAGCAGCCAAGATAGCAGCCGGGCTACGCAGTATTTT.

The chain employs TRBV4-1 and TRBJ2-7, with D possibly matching TRBD2 (6 bases). Germline V CDR1 and CDR2: MGHRA, YSYEKL. This CDR3 is 15 amino acids long. V was cut by 1 base and J by 5 bases, with 15 bases left in between. CDR3 DNA sequence: TGCGCCAGCAGCCAAGTACTCGGGAGATTCCACGAGCAGTACTTC. This translates into CASSQVLGRFHEQYF.

V is TRBV29-1 and J is TRBJ1-5, with 8 bases fitting TRBD1. V lost 4 bases to trimming and J lost 5 bases; unmatched junction nucleotides: 4. CDR3 length: 13 residues. The germline V gene encodes CDR1 SQVTM and CDR2 ANQGSEA. The CDR3, as DNA: TGCAGCGTTGCAATACAGGGGGATCAGCCCCAGCATTTT. It encodes CSVAIQGDQPQHF.

The rearrangement joins TRBV18 to TRBJ1-5, with a tentative D call TRBD1 (6 bases). Trimming shortened V by 3 bases and J by 6 bases, and 12 bases separated the two germline ends. Germline values: CDR1 KGHSH, CDR2 LQKENI. The CDR3 covers 14 residues. CDR3 bases: TGTGCCAGCTCACCTGGACAGCACGGTCAGCCCCAGCATTTT. Translation gives CASSPGQHGQPQHF. Full variable domain (remainder filled in from reference TRBV18 and TRBJ1-5): NAGVMQNPRHLVRRRGQEARLRCSPMKGHSHVYWYRQLPEEGLKFMVYLQKENIIDESGMPKERFSAEFPKEGPSILRIQQVVRGDSAAYFCASSPGQHGQPQHFGDGTRLSIL.

The chain uses TRBV7-8 and TRBJ2-7, with 13 positions matching TRBD2. Losses at the gene ends were 4 bases for V and 6 bases for J; bases not matched to a gene: 3. CDR3 length: 14 amino acids. The germline gives CDR1 SGHVS, CDR2 FQNEAQ. CDR3 DNA sequence: TGTGCCAGCAGCTCCGGGACTAGCGGGATCGAGCAGTACTTC. It codes for CASSSGTSGIEQYF.

The V call is TRBV18, the J call TRBJ1-2; D is perhaps TRBD1 (5 bases). The CDR3 has 13 residues. V was clipped by 3 bases and J by 8 bases, with 13 bases between them. CDR1 is KGHSH, CDR2 LQKENI, per germline. DNA for the CDR3: TGTGCCAGCTCACCCAAGAGCAGGGAAGGCTACACCTTC. This translates into CASSPKSREGYTF.

The J gene is TRBJ2-3, the V gene TRBV18; D is unclear. The CDR3 consists of 12 residues. V gave up 3 bases and J gave up 6 bases, with 7 bases separating them. CDR1 and CDR2 from the germline V gene are KGHSH and LQKENI. In DNA form, the CDR3 reads TGTGCCAGCTCACCCGATGGGGATACGCAGTATTTT. Translation gives CASSPDGDTQYF.

As DNA, the CDR3 is TGTGCCAGCTCACCAGGTCGACAGGGTAATCAGCCCCAGCATTTT. It specifies CASSPGRQGNQPQHF. This chain links TRBV18 with TRBJ1-5; TRBD1 agrees at 7 bases. The V gene end was trimmed by 2 bases and the J gene end by 4 bases; junction bases not matched to a gene: 5. Looked up from germline, CDR1 is KGHSH and CDR2 is LQKENI. The CDR3 has 15 amino acids.

The chain combines TRBV6-1 with TRBJ2-5, with 9 bases aligning to TRBD1. CDR1 and CDR2 from the germline V gene are MNHNS and SASEGT. The CDR3 is 15 residues long. The trim removed 7 bases at V and 7 bases at J, leaving 13 bases unmatched. DNA for the CDR3: TGTGCCAGCAACCAGGACAGGGGCCGCGTCGGGACCCAGTACTTC. Amino acids: CASNQDRGRVGTQYF.

The CDR3 sequence: CASRPSGAGFYGYTF. In nucleotides, the CDR3 is TGTGCCAGCAGGCCCTCAGGGGCCGGGTTCTATGGCTACACCTTC. The J gene is TRBJ1-2, the V gene TRBV28; tentative D call: TRBD1 (6 bases). Trimming pared 6 bases from V and 4 bases from J, leaving 18 bases between. The CDR3 is 15 residues long. CDR1 is MDHEN, CDR2 SYDVKM, per germline.

V is TRBV11-2 and J is TRBJ2-3; D is ambiguous. This CDR3 spans 17 amino acids. Deletions cut 5 bases from V and 4 bases from J, with 22 bases between. Germline CDR1 reads SGHAT; CDR2 reads FQNNGV. This CDR3 is CASSPRVGLLSPDTQYF. CDR3 coding DNA: TGTGCCAGCAGCCCCCGGGTGGGTTTACTGTCCCCAGATACGCAGTATTTT.

The V and J genes are TRBV7-2 and TRBJ2-1; 9 bases agree with TRBD2. V shed 2 bases, J shed 7 bases, and the junction held 15 bases outside the gene matches. Germline-derived CDR1 and CDR2 are SGHTA and FQGNSA. The CDR3 is 18 residues long. The CDR3 loop reads CASSLSGSGGRARNEQFF. The DNA of the CDR3 is TGTGCCAGCAGCTTATCAGGTAGTGGCGGGAGGGCGCGGAATGAGCAGTTCTTC.

The rearrangement joins TRBV10-2 to TRBJ1-1, with D possibly TRBD1 on 5 matching bases. The CDR3 has 15 amino acids. Germline CDR1 and CDR2: WSHSY and SAAADI. V lost 4 bases and J 5 bases, leaving 17 bases between the germline ends. The CDR3 DNA follows: TGCGCCAGCAGTGTAAGGAGGGGCTCGGAGACTGAAGCTTTCTTT. The encoded protein is CASSVRRGSETEAFF.

V is TRBV7-2 and J is TRBJ2-7, with D uncertain. This CDR3 contains 15 residues. The germline gives CDR1 SGHTA, CDR2 FQGNSA. The V end was cut by 0 bases, the J end by 3 bases, with 12 bases between. The CDR3 bases are TGTGCCAGCAGCTTAGCTAGTGTACAGAACTACGAGCAGTACTTC. It encodes CASSLASVQNYEQYF.

The chain combines TRBV28 with TRBJ2-4, with D unresolved. The V and J ends lost 5 bases and 0 bases respectively, with 11 bases between them. Per germline, CDR1 MDHEN and CDR2 SYDVKM. This CDR3 is built from 15 residues. The CDR3 region is CASSRTGVAKNIQYF. The CDR3 DNA reads as TGTGCCAGCAGTAGAACTGGGGTAGCCAAAAACATTCAGTACTTC.

This chain uses TRBV28 with TRBJ1-5; TRBD1 matches at 8 bases. V lost 6 bases to trimming and J lost 3 bases; unmatched junction nucleotides: 4. Germline-derived CDR1 and CDR2 are MDHEN and SYDVKM. The CDR3 totals 14 residues. The CDR3 here is CASSGQGHNQPQHF. The CDR3 DNA reads as TGTGCCAGCAGCGGACAGGGCCACAATCAGCCCCAGCATTTT.

This clone was counted only a few times. The rearrangement links TRBV6-1 to TRBJ1-5; unclear D gene. The V gene's germline CDR1 is MNHNS and CDR2 SASEGT. The CDR3 loop spans 15 amino acids. V was trimmed by 6 bases and J by 4 bases, leaving 16 bases between them. CDR3 in amino acids: CASSTGNSPNQPQHF. In DNA form, the CDR3 reads TGTGCCAGCAGCACCGGGAATTCACCGAATCAGCCCCAGCATTTT.

The V call is TRBV27, the J call TRBJ1-3, with 8 nucleotides matching TRBD1. The junction had 2 bases not matched to a gene; V was cut back by 5 bases and J by 2 bases. This CDR3 is 14 amino acids long. Germline V gene lookup returns CDR1 MNHEY and CDR2 SMNVEV (reference sequence). CDR3 coding DNA: TGTGCCAGCAGTATGACAGGGGCTGGAAACACCATATATTTT. This translates into CASSMTGAGNTIYF.

The rearrangement links TRBV28 to TRBJ1-1; 7 nucleotides match TRBD1. The CDR3 covers 12 residues. Unmatched junction bases numbered 2, after V lost 6 bases and J lost 4 bases. The germline V gene encodes CDR1 MDHEN and CDR2 SYDVKM. DNA for the CDR3: TGTGCCAGCAGAGGACAGGCCACTGAAGCTTTCTTT. This sequence encodes CASRGQATEAFF.